The 11 T cell receptor beta chains below come from one sample, sequenced in a study of post-analysis software for immune sequencing data (dated by TCRdb to the mid-2010s). No antigen has been identified for these receptors. What the work shows at the level of the full study, not this receptor alone: Four to six TRBV segments, including TRBV5-6, TRBV5-1 and TRBV20-1, were significantly more frequent in patients than controls.

The library was generated by PCR. Instrument on record: Illumina HiSeq 2500. To reduce PCR and sequencing biases, unique molecular identifiers were incorporated into the TCR beta cDNA libraries. TCRdb reran the public reads through fastp at Q25 and MiXCR, keeping productive beta chains. Rows matching on CDR3 protein sequence are summarized as one entry with the most common DNA and genes. This sample has some 690,000 distinct CDR3 sequences in its table, and approximately 59% of those were observed once. The biggest ten clones account for 10% to 12% of the sample. The sample was blood. The source of these receptors is a girl aged 2 to 10 with multiple sclerosis.

The V call is TRBV12-3 or TRBV12-4, the J call TRBJ2-7, with 7 bases identical to TRBD1. Trimming cost V 6 bases and J 10 bases; bases outside gene matches: 12. The CDR3 is 13 residues long. DNA of the CDR3: TGTGCCAGCAGCTTACAACGAGAGGGGGCCCAGTACTTC. Translated, it gives CASSLQREGAQYF.

The chain is built from TRBV7-3 and TRBJ1-4; TRBD1 agrees at 7 bases. The V gene's germline CDR1 is SGHTA and CDR2 FQGTGA. The V and J ends lost 5 bases and 5 bases, in that order; junction bases with no gene match: 8. The CDR3 length is 15 residues. For the CDR3, the DNA is TGTGCCAGCAGCCCTTACAGGGGTCGGAATGAAAAACTGTTTTTT. Encoded protein: CASSPYRGRNEKLFF.

This chain links TRBV3-1 with TRBJ2-7, with 7 bases fitting TRBD2. CDR3 length: 16 residues. With 1 base clipped from V and 3 bases from J, the junction kept 9 bases outside the gene matches. From germline, CDR1 is LGHDT and CDR2 YNNKEL (reference sequence). CDR3 loop: CASSQGGAGAFYEQYF. CDR3 nucleotides: TGTGCCAGCAGCCAAGGGGGCGCGGGAGCGTTCTACGAGCAGTACTTC.

This clonotype was picked up a small number of times. V gene TRBV7-8 combines with J gene TRBJ1-2; D may be TRBD1 (5 bases). This CDR3 region has 14 residues. V shed 5 bases and J shed 7 bases, with 17 bases lying between them. Germline-derived CDR1 and CDR2 are SGHVS and FQNEAQ. CDR3 sequence: CASSVRLGHGGYTF. The CDR3 DNA is TGTGCCAGCAGCGTACGGCTGGGGCATGGTGGCTACACCTTC.

This clonotype was detected a few times. The rearrangement uses TRBV12-3 or TRBV12-4 and TRBJ2-7; 8 bases are shared with TRBD1. V shed 1 base and J 4 bases; nucleotides not matched to a gene: 6. This CDR3 has 15 amino acids. CDR3 sequence (DNA): TGTGCCAGCAGTTTAGGGCACAGGGGGTTATACGAGCAGTACTTC. Translating gives CASSLGHRGLYEQYF.

The chain combines TRBV27 with TRBJ1-1, with 7 bases identical to TRBD1. V trimming: 5 bases; J trimming: 2 bases; junction bases outside the gene matches: 11. Germline CDR1 and CDR2: MNHEY and SMNVEV (reference sequence). This CDR3 has 16 residues. The CDR3 is CASSPHTGTVNTEAFF. The CDR3 nucleotides are TGTGCCAGCAGTCCCCATACCGGGACAGTAAACACTGAAGCTTTCTTT.

The gene calls are TRBV10-3 and TRBJ1-2; D is undetermined. The V end was cut by 0 bases, the J end by 4 bases, with 12 bases between. CDR3 length equals 15 residues. Germline CDR1 is ENHRY and CDR2 is SYGVKD. The CDR3 DNA follows: TGTGCCATCAGTGAGTCGGAGGGTACCGTCTATGGCTACACCTTC. Protein sequence: CAISESEGTVYGYTF.

J is TRBJ2-3 and V is TRBV11-2; 16 bases fit TRBD2. J gave up 3 bases and V 5 bases, and 17 bases lay outside the gene matches. CDR3 length equals 21 residues. Germline V gene lookup returns CDR1 SGHAT and CDR2 FQNNGV. Here the CDR3 DNA reads TGTGCCAGCAGCAGAAAACCGGGACTAGCGGGGGGGCTACCTAAAACAGATACGCAGTATTTT. Its protein is CASSRKPGLAGGLPKTDTQYF.

V is TRBV15 and J is TRBJ2-6; 7 bases map to TRBD1. The ends lost 1 base at V and 2 bases at J; junction bases unmatched: 2. The CDR3 covers 16 residues. Germline assignment: CDR1 LNHNV and CDR2 YYDKDF (reference sequence). The CDR3 sequence is CATSRGQGAGANVLTF. The CDR3 DNA reads as TGTGCCACCAGCAGAGGACAGGGAGCTGGGGCCAACGTCCTGACTTTC. Based on the CDR3 plus reference TRBV15 and TRBJ2-6, the full variable domain is DAMVIQNPRYQVTQFGKPVTLSCSQTLNHNVMYWYQQKSSQAPKLLFHYYDKDFNNEADTPDNFQSRRPNTSFCFLDIRSPGLGDTAMYLCATSRGQGAGANVLTFGAGSRLTVL.

This clonotype was counted between two and nine times. The V call is TRBV29-1, the J call TRBJ2-1, with 8 bases fitting TRBD1. Losses at the gene ends were 6 bases for V and 7 bases for J; bases not matched to a gene: 11. The CDR3 is 14 amino acids. Germline V gives CDR1 SQVTM, CDR2 ANQGSEA. The CDR3 protein is CSVPGTGSLNEQFF. In DNA, the CDR3 is TGCAGCGTACCCGGGACAGGTTCGTTGAATGAGCAGTTCTTC.

The rearrangement uses TRBV6-6 and TRBJ1-6; D perhaps matches TRBD1 (5 bases). The CDR3 runs 14 residues. The ends were cut back, 2 bases at V and 10 bases at J, with 12 bases in the middle. The germline CDR1 and CDR2 sequences are MNHNY and SVGAGI (reference sequence). In DNA form, the CDR3 reads TGTGCCAGCAGTTACGGGAGGGGCGAATCACCCCTCCACTTT. This gives the protein CASSYGRGESPLHF.